This TCR beta chain was sequenced during a study of T cell repertoires in cytomegalovirus infection. Study in general: TCR beta signatures that were public indicated CMV infection and matching HLA type.

Study outcomes and limitations: The cumulative frequency of public TCR beta families identified carriers of CMV plus the relevant HLA. Clonotype analysis showed dominance of the ex vivo response by HLA-C-restricted CMV-specific TCR beta clonotypes.

TCRdb fed the reads into MiXCR, producing one record per CDR3 protein. The sample comprises about 230,000 distinct CDR3 sequences, over 20% of which are singletons, and 15% to 20% rests with the top ten. CDR3 size: 15 residues. CDR1 is SGHVS and CDR2 is FNYEAQ in the germline V gene. Trimming took off 5 bases at V and 11 bases at J, with 19 bases between the two ends. This clonotype occurred many times. The antigen is not known. The chain combines TRBV7-6 with TRBJ1-6; D is possibly TRBD1 (6 bases). The source material was CD8+ T cells from PBMCs. This sequence was found in a human donor in good health (CMV status not recorded). Some clones in this sample may be carry-over from other donors' samples. CDR3 sequence reads: CASSPRFRRGPPLHF. The DNA of the CDR3 is TGTGCCAGCAGCCCACGGTTCCGCCGGGGGCCACCCCTCCACTTT.